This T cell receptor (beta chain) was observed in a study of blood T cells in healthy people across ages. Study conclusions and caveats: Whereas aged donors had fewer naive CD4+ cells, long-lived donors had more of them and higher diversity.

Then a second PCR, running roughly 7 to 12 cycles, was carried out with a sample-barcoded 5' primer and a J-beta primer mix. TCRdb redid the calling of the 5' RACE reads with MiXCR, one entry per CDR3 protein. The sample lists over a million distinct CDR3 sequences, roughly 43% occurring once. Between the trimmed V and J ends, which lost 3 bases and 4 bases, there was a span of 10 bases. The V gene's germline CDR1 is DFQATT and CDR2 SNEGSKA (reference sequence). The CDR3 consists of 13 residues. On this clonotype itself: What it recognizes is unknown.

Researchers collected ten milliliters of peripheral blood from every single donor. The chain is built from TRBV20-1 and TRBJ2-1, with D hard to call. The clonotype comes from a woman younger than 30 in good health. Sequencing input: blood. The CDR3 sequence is CSASLHGYNEQFF. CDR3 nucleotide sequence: TGCAGTGCTAGCCTACACGGGTACAATGAGCAGTTCTTC.